This TCR beta chain derives from a study of blood T cell repertoires in COVID-19. Study-wide background: PBMCs, B-cell-depleted T cells, or T cells were the source of the cDNA or gDNA that made up the material.

Germline trimming cut 4 bases from V and 2 bases from J; bases unmatched to any gene: 4. The CDR3 contains 14 residues. CDR1 and CDR2 (germline): LNHDA, SQIVND (reference sequence). Sequencing was performed with immunoSEQ multiplex PCR; in TCRdb, only in-frame clones are kept and a portion is missing. The repertoire holds some 70,000 clones, nearly 85% seen once, with under 2% in the top ten. This chain joins TRBV19 and TRBJ1-2; 7 bases align to TRBD1. The clonotype originates from a woman aged 55-70 years with acute or convalescent COVID-19. The sequencing sample was made of peripheral blood. The CDR3 is CASSTSQGNYGYTF. Written as DNA, the CDR3 is TGTGCCAGTAGTACCTCACAGGGGAACTATGGCTACACCTTC.